This T cell receptor (beta chain) was identified in a study of blood T cells in healthy people across ages. About the study: Template switching captured about one barcoded beta molecule per two T cells.

A second about 7 to 11 cycle PCR used barcoded and J-beta primers. Each cDNA was tagged by a template-switch adaptor containing 12 random nucleotides. TCRdb passed the 5' RACE reads through MiXCR, listing each CDR3 protein once. Here the sample spans about 970,000 distinct CDR3 sequences, about 53% being singletons. CDR1 is MGHRA, CDR2 YSYEKL, per germline. With 0 bases removed from V and 3 bases from J, the gap between germline ends came to 18 bases. The length of the CDR3 is 17 residues. Material for sequencing was blood. J is TRBJ2-7 and V is TRBV4-1; the D gene is possibly TRBD2 (7 bases). The TCR comes from a woman in her fifties or sixties in good health. In DNA form, the CDR3 reads TGCGCCAGCAGCCAAGACCAAGGACGGGGGGCTTACTACGAGCAGTACTTC. Encoded protein: CASSQDQGRGAYYEQYF.